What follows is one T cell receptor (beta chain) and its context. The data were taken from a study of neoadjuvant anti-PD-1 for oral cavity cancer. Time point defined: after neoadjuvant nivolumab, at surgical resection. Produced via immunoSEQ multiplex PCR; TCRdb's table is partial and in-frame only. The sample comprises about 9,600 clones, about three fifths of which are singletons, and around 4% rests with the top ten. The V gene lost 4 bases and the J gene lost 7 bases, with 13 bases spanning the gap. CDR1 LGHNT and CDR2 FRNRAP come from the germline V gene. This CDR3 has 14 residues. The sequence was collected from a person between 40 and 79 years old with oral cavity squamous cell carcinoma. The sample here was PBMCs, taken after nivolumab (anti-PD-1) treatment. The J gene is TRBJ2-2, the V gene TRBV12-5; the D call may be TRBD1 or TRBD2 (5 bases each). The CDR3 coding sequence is TGTGCTAGTGGTTCGATTGGGACCCGCGGGGAGCTGTTTTTT. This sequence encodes CASGSIGTRGELFF.